The rows below give T cell receptor beta chains drawn from one sample of a study of tumor-infiltrating lymphocytes in primary liver carcinoma. Each CDR3 protein gets one entry after TCRdb re-called the multiplex PCR reads with MiXCR. The sample contains tens of thousands of distinct CDR3 sequences, approximately 70% of which appear only once. The specimen sequenced was liver tumor tissue from sampling region 1. All receptors come from a man aged 35 to 55 with primary liver carcinoma and hepatitis B virus infection. CDR3s include the opening cysteine and the closing phenylalanine or tryptophan.

cdr3_length j_call v_call cdr3_aa
15 TRBJ2-3 TRBV11-2 CVSSLGGPGTDTQYF
13 TRBJ2-7 TRBV6-1 CASIRQGAHEQYF
14 TRBJ2-1 TRBV11-2 CANRSGLAVNERFF
17 TRBJ2-2 TRBV11-2 CASSFDRNRVGTEELLF
16 TRBJ2-1 TRBV2 CASCDDGRGAGNKQFF
16 TRBJ2-1 TRBV24-1 CATSEWWGSSYNEQFF
15 TRBJ1-1 TRBV9 CANPIEPPAGAEAFF
14 TRBJ2-5 TRBV5-6 CASSLTASREAQYF
14 TRBJ2-3 TRBV6-2/TRBV6-3 CASSYGRGVLRQYF
14 TRBJ2-1 TRBV20-1 CSATSGTVGDGQFF
16 TRBJ2-3 TRBV4-1 CANRPGAGISTDTQYF
13 TRBJ2-1 TRBV5-1 CASRSPPYNEQFF
14 TRBJ2-1 TRBV10-3 CAIHRERPYNEQFF
19 TRBJ2-2 TRBV11-2 CANSLDRGGVRPNTWELSF
15 TRBJ1-5 TRBV6-1 CTSSDGTGEYQPQHF
15 TRBJ2-2 TRBV10-1 CASSGTSVTNGELFF
15 TRBJ2-3 TRBV12-3/TRBV12-4 CASSFMEAHTDTQYF
16 TRBJ2-1 TRBV12-3/TRBV12-4 CTSSLWSLGRTNEQFF
14 - TRBV11-2 CANSLSPLGDTQHF
15 TRBJ1-6 TRBV11-2 CASRQYSGGCSPLHF
16 TRBJ1-5 TRBV6-1 CASSELGTGGDQPQHF
16 TRBJ1-5 TRBV28 CASSRTGGLGNRPQHF
13 TRBJ2-4 TRBV29-1 CSALGTAKNNQYF
13 TRBJ2-5 TRBV29-1 CSVGGKAVETQYF
21 TRBJ2-3 TRBV10-3 CADSASTGLAGGVMHGDTQYF
13 TRBJ2-5 TRBV24-1 CVTSDTVQETQYF
16 TRBJ1-2 TRBV7-9 CASSSTDRGLPYGYTF
18 TRBJ1-1 TRBV11-2 CASSPGVKGAASDTEAFF
12 TRBJ1-1 TRBV11-3 CANLAGGTEAFF
14 TRBJ2-7 TRBV28 CPSSPTHAPYKQYF
14 TRBJ1-5 TRBV11-2 CVSSTGRSPEPQHF
15 TRBJ2-7 TRBV12-3/TRBV12-4 CASSLRTGGDTEQYF
16 TRBJ2-7 TRBV10-3 CAISVAFSGKHYEHYF
16 TRBJ2-7 TRBV6-5 CASSYSLTIGSYEQYF
13 TRBJ2-3 TRBV10-3 CVISEQGGDTRYF
15 TRBJ2-2 TRBV7-9 CTSSLAGVDAGELFF
13 TRBJ2-7 TRBV29-1 CSVDPGQGYEQYF
17 TRBJ2-2 TRBV19 CASTIRGTSRNTGELFF
14 - TRBV29-1 CSVRLGRSTDTQHF
15 TRBJ2-7 TRBV2 CASSERLLGSYEQYF
14 TRBJ2-3 TRBV11-2 CASSPGSPSDTHYF
16 TRBJ2-2 TRBV28 CASSLWRGVNTGELFF
16 TRBJ2-5 TRBV5-1 CASIYLKGASGETQYF
16 TRBJ1-6 TRBV4-1 CASGQDGTGQNSPLHF
16 TRBJ1-5 TRBV6-1 CARGNDRGISNRPQHF
14 TRBJ2-4 TRBV29-1 CSVELMGLGGSQYF
17 TRBJ2-1 TRBV12-3/TRBV12-4 CAGSSVNRERPYDEQFF
16 TRBJ2-1 TRBV12-5 CASGPPGLTGYNEQFF
15 TRBJ2-7 TRBV7-9 CVSSKRGRQDYEQYF
13 TRBJ2-7 TRBV5-1 CASSLTEAGEQYF
17 TRBJ2-7 TRBV10-3 CAITALPPGQGFSEQYF
17 TRBJ2-2 TRBV6-1 CVSSEAGVGGRTGELFF
15 TRBJ2-6 TRBV6-1 CASSEGSSGANVLTF